A single sample is the source of the 6 T cell receptor beta chains below, sequenced in a study of CD8 T cells in ankylosing spondylitis. One entry per CDR3 protein results from TCRdb running MiXCR on the 5' RACE reads. Of 200,000 to 250,000 distinct CDR3 sequences listed, roughly 10% are singletons. Sequenced: blood, either unsorted or a sorted T cell fraction (not recorded which). The receptors come from a male donor with ankylosing spondylitis or in good health (not recorded which).

This clonotype was found a few times. V gene TRBV6-4 combines with J gene TRBJ2-1, with 11 nucleotides matching TRBD2. Germline values: CDR1 MRHNA, CDR2 SNTAGT. The CDR3 totals 15 residues. V shed 3 bases and J 10 bases; nucleotides not matched to a gene: 8. The CDR3 loop reads CASSETSGMIGEQFF. The CDR3, as DNA: TGTGCCAGCAGTGAGACTAGCGGGATGATTGGGGAGCAGTTCTTC.

In this sample, this clonotype turned up a few times. The chain employs TRBV2 and TRBJ2-1, with a possible D match to TRBD2 (5 bases). Germline CDR1 reads SNHLY; CDR2 reads FYNNEI. The CDR3 covers 13 residues. Trimming took 7 bases from V and 3 from J, leaving 10 bases between them. The CDR3 DNA sequence: TGTGCCAGCATTCCCAGCGGCTACAATGAGCAGTTCTTC. Its translation is CASIPSGYNEQFF.

This clonotype was observed at least ten times. The V call is TRBV5-1, the J call TRBJ1-6, with D perhaps matching TRBD1 (5 bases). Germline lookup yields CDR1 SGHRS and CDR2 YFSETQ. Trimming took 0 bases from V and 3 from J, leaving 13 bases between them. The CDR3 runs to 17 residues. The CDR3 nucleotides are TGCGCCAGCAGCTTGGCCCCCCCGGACAACTATAATTCACCCCTCCACTTT. Encoded protein: CASSLAPPDNYNSPLHF.

This clonotype turned up a few times. The genes are TRBV5-1 and TRBJ1-6, with 8 bases fitting TRBD1. V lost 0 bases and J lost 8; bases outside the gene matches: 4. Germline CDR1 and CDR2: SGHRS and YFSETQ. This CDR3 spans 15 amino acids. For the CDR3, the DNA is TGCGCCAGCAGCTTGGAAGGACAGGGTTATTCACCCCTCCACTTT. Residues: CASSLEGQGYSPLHF.

This clonotype was recorded at least ten times. V usage is TRBV20-1 and J usage is TRBJ2-2, with TRBD1 as a possible D gene (6 bases). V lost 3 bases and J lost 0, with 8 bases in between. Germline V gene lookup returns CDR1 DFQATT and CDR2 SNEGSKA (reference sequence). The CDR3 runs 14 residues. The CDR3 sequence is CSASGTTNTGELFF. The CDR3 DNA follows: TGCAGTGCTAGCGGGACAACGAACACCGGGGAGCTGTTTTTT.

The chain is built from TRBV3-1 and TRBJ2-1, with D possibly being TRBD1 or TRBD2 (6 bases each). Germline V CDR1 and CDR2: LGHDT, YNNKEL (reference sequence). Trimming shortened V by 11 bases and J by 0 bases, and 26 bases separated the two germline ends. The CDR3 spans 18 residues. CDR3 in amino acids: CASTQIRSGASSYNEQFF. DNA for the CDR3: TGTGCCTCCACCCAGATCAGGTCGGGGGCGAGCTCCTACAATGAGCAGTTCTTC.